The 32 T cell receptor beta chains below all came from one sample that was sequenced in a study of cytotoxic CD8 clonotypes in ibrutinib-treated CLL. Profiling relied on immunoSEQ multiplex PCR, and the TCRdb table lists in-frame clones only, not all of them. The sample lists around 330,000 clones, 67% occurring once. The starting material was PBMCs, obtained after 36 months of ibrutinib treatment. Receptors originate from a human donor with chronic lymphocytic leukemia.

This chain joins TRBV2 and TRBJ2-5; D possibly corresponds to TRBD1 (5 bases). The V gene's germline CDR1 is SNHLY and CDR2 FYNNEI. CDR3 size: 14 residues. V was clipped by 3 bases and J by 3 bases, with 11 bases between them. In nucleotides, the CDR3 is TGTGCCAGCAGTGAGTTCGCGACAGAAGAGACCCAGTACTTC. This sequence encodes CASSEFATEETQYF.

J is TRBJ2-1 and V is TRBV9; 8 positions match TRBD2. Trimming cost V 0 bases and J 3 bases; bases outside gene matches: 5. The CDR3 totals 16 residues. The germline V gene has CDR1 SGDLS and CDR2 YYNGEE. The CDR3 DNA is TGTGCCAGCAGCGTAGGGGTACTAGCGGTCTACAATGAGCAGTTCTTC. Encoded protein: CASSVGVLAVYNEQFF. The full variable domain, its missing parts supplied by reference TRBV9 and TRBJ2-1, is DSGVTQTPKHLITATGQRVTLRCSPRSGDLSVYWYQQSLDQGLQFLIQYYNGEERAKGNILERFSAQQFPDLHSELNLSSLELGDSALYFCASSVGVLAVYNEQFFGPGTRLTVL.

The rearrangement joins TRBV9 to TRBJ2-2, with D hard to call. The CDR3 is 14 residues long. Germline CDR1 is SGDLS and CDR2 is YYNGEE. Between the trimmed V and J ends, which lost 0 bases and 6 bases, there was a span of 9 bases. CDR3 protein: CASSVGGLAGELFF. DNA of the CDR3: TGTGCCAGCAGCGTAGGTGGGCTCGCCGGGGAGCTGTTTTTT.

This clone was observed a handful of times. The genes are TRBV4-2 and TRBJ2-1; the D gene could be TRBD1 or TRBD2 (6 bases each). Trimming removed 2 bases from V and 5 bases from J, with 13 bases in between. CDR3 length: 15 residues. In germline, CDR1 is LGHNA, CDR2 YNFKEQ. The CDR3 sequence: CASSQKGGGDNEQFF. CDR3 in DNA: TGTGCCAGCAGCCAAAAGGGGGGAGGTGACAATGAGCAGTTCTTC.

This chain uses TRBV19 with TRBJ1-5; D perhaps matches TRBD1 (6 bases). Germline values: CDR1 LNHDA, CDR2 SQIVND (reference sequence). This CDR3 region has 15 residues. Trimming left V 8 bases short and J 7 bases short, with 21 bases between. In nucleotides, the CDR3 is TGTGCCAGTGCCAGCAGTTGGGGGCCCCGGCAGCCCCAGCATTTT. Translation gives CASASSWGPRQPQHF.

The chain is built from TRBV9 and TRBJ2-3; 13 bases map to TRBD2. This CDR3 region has 15 residues. Germline CDR1 and CDR2: SGDLS and YYNGEE. V lost 4 bases to trimming and J lost 4 bases; unmatched junction nucleotides: 3. CDR3 sequence (DNA): TGTGCCAGCAGCACTAGCGGGAGGGCCTCAGATACGCAGTATTTT. Protein: CASSTSGRASDTQYF. The full variable domain, in which reference TRBV9 and TRBJ2-3 provide the parts outside the CDR3, is DSGVTQTPKHLITATGQRVTLRCSPRSGDLSVYWYQQSLDQGLQFLIQYYNGEERAKGNILERFSAQQFPDLHSELNLSSLELGDSALYFCASSTSGRASDTQYFGPGTRLTVL.

This chain joins TRBV12-5 and TRBJ1-1, with D unresolved. The CDR3 is made up of 10 amino acids. Germline CDR1 LGHNT, CDR2 FRNRAP. V gave up 6 bases and J gave up 2 bases, with 1 base separating them. The CDR3 coding sequence is TGTGCTAGTGGAAACACTGAAGCTTTCTTT. Its protein is CASGNTEAFF. The variable domain in full, with the rest retrieved from reference TRBV12-5 and TRBJ1-1, is DARVTQTPRHKVTEMGQEVTMRCQPILGHNTVFWYRQTMMQGLELLAYFRNRAPLDDSGMPKDRFSAEMPDATLATLKIQPSEPRDSAVYFCASGNTEAFFGQGTRLTVV.

V is TRBV6-5 and J is TRBJ2-1; tentative D call: TRBD1 (5 bases). The CDR3 has 14 residues. Germline CDR1 is MNHEY and CDR2 is SVGAGI. V dropped 6 bases and J dropped 7 bases, with 16 bases sitting between them. For the CDR3, the DNA is TGTGCCAGCAGATTCGGGCAGGGTGGAAATGAGCAGTTCTTC. Its protein is CASRFGQGGNEQFF.

The gene calls are TRBV29-1 and TRBJ2-5; 8 nucleotides line up with TRBD1. V was clipped by 3 bases and J by 4 bases; unmatched bases: 10. This CDR3 has 15 residues. CDR1 and CDR2 (germline): SQVTM, ANQGSEA. The CDR3 bases are TGCAGCGTTGAGACACAGGGGGGCGAACCAGAGACCCAGTACTTC. This codes for CSVETQGGEPETQYF.

The chain links TRBV5-1 to TRBJ2-5, with D hard to call. This CDR3 has 16 residues. CDR1 is SGHRS, CDR2 YFSETQ, per germline. V lost 1 base, J lost 0 bases, and 13 bases lay in between. Here the CDR3 DNA reads TGCGCCAGCAGCTTGCGGTCATGGGGATACCAAGAGACCCAGTACTTC. As protein: CASSLRSWGYQETQYF.

The rearrangement joins TRBV18 to TRBJ2-7; 11 nucleotides match TRBD2. V was pared by 0 bases and J by 4 bases, with 2 bases of the junction left unmatched. The germline V gene encodes CDR1 KGHSH and CDR2 LQKENI. The CDR3 extends over 15 amino acids. The DNA of the CDR3 is TGTGCCAGCTCACCACCGGGACTAGCGGCGTACGAGCAGTACTTC. This sequence encodes CASSPPGLAAYEQYF.

Note on this clone: Other DNA sequences in this sample translate to the same CDR3. The J gene is TRBJ1-1, the V gene TRBV29-1; no clear D. Germline lookup yields CDR1 SQVTM and CDR2 ANQGSEA. The V and J ends lost 2 bases and 4 bases respectively, with 8 bases between them. The length of the CDR3 is 12 residues. CDR3: CSVETGSTEAFF. The CDR3 DNA reads as TGCAGCGTTGAAACGGGCTCCACTGAAGCTTTCTTT. The variable domain in full, with the rest retrieved from reference TRBV29-1 and TRBJ1-1, is SAVISQKPSRDICQRGTSLTIQCQVDSQVTMMFWYRQQPGQSLTLIATANQGSEATYESGFVIDKFPISRPNLTFSTLTVSNMSPEDSSIYLCSVETGSTEAFFGQGTRLTVV.

This clone was seen only once. V gene TRBV19 combines with J gene TRBJ2-7; tentatively, D is TRBD2 (6 bases). V was clipped by 8 bases and J by 2 bases, with 19 bases between them. Germline V gene data show CDR1 as LNHDA and CDR2 as SQIVND (reference sequence). CDR3 length: 15 residues. CDR3 amino acids: CASSTNGGLTYEQYF. The CDR3, as DNA: TGTGCCAGTTCGACGAACGGGGGTCTAACCTACGAGCAGTACTTC.

This chain uses TRBV15 with TRBJ1-5, with D hard to call. The CDR3 sequence is 15 residues long. Germline CDR1 reads LNHNV; CDR2 reads YYDKDF (reference sequence). V was shortened by 1 base and J by 4 bases, with 11 bases between the two germline ends. The CDR3 here is CATSRVRVLNQPQHF. The CDR3 DNA reads as TGTGCCACCAGCAGAGTTAGGGTTCTAAATCAGCCCCAGCATTTT.

This clone was observed a few times. This rearrangement joins TRBV10-3 to TRBJ2-7, with a tentative D call TRBD1 (6 bases). This CDR3 has 11 amino acids. The germline V gene encodes CDR1 ENHRY and CDR2 SYGVKD. Trimming took 5 bases from V and 7 from J, leaving 9 bases between them. CDR3 protein: CAISQGWEQYF. CDR3 in DNA: TGTGCCATCAGTCAGGGGTGGGAGCAGTACTTC.

The genes are TRBV5-4 and TRBJ2-3, with D perhaps matching TRBD2 (6 bases). Looked up from germline, CDR1 is SGHNT and CDR2 is YYREEE (reference sequence). The CDR3 spans 15 residues. The germline V and J ends were trimmed by 3 bases and 1 base, with 12 bases remaining between them. The CDR3 loop is CASSSVERGTDTQYF. As DNA, the CDR3 is TGTGCCAGCAGCTCAGTTGAGCGGGGCACAGATACGCAGTATTTT.

The V call is TRBV9, the J call TRBJ2-7; 14 bases are a match to TRBD2. CDR3 length: 18 residues. The V gene end was trimmed by 5 bases and the J gene end by 0 bases; junction bases not matched to a gene: 10. Germline lookup yields CDR1 SGDLS and CDR2 YYNGEE. For the CDR3, the DNA is TGTGCCAGCAGTGTCGGACTAGCGGGAGGAACCCACTCCTACGAGCAGTACTTC. Encoded protein: CASSVGLAGGTHSYEQYF.

In its sample, this clone was seen once. This chain uses TRBV15 with TRBJ2-7, with 8 bases matching TRBD1. The CDR3 consists of 14 residues. After removal of 3 bases from V and 3 bases from J, the junction contained 4 bases not matched to a gene. Germline V CDR1 and CDR2: LNHNV, YYDKDF (reference sequence). The CDR3 region is CATSSHRGNYEQYF. CDR3 DNA sequence: TGTGCCACCAGCAGCCACAGGGGGAACTACGAGCAGTACTTC. Drawing the rest from reference TRBV15 and TRBJ2-7, the complete variable domain is DAMVIQNPRYQVTQFGKPVTLSCSQTLNHNVMYWYQQKSSQAPKLLFHYYDKDFNNEADTPDNFQSRRPNTSFCFLDIRSPGLGDTAMYLCATSSHRGNYEQYFGPGTRLTVT.

V usage is TRBV5-6 and J usage is TRBJ2-1, with 8 bases matching TRBD2. The V and J ends lost 1 base and 9 bases, in that order; junction bases with no gene match: 6. The length of the CDR3 is 14 residues. The V gene's germline CDR1 is SGHDT and CDR2 YYEEEE. CDR3 protein: CASSLWRGAIEQFF. CDR3 in DNA: TGTGCCAGCAGCTTGTGGCGGGGGGCGATTGAGCAGTTCTTC.

The J gene is TRBJ1-1, the V gene TRBV29-1; TRBD1 matches 8 bases. The CDR3 spans 13 residues. In germline, CDR1 is SQVTM, CDR2 ANQGSEA. The junction had 3 bases not matched to a gene; V was cut back by 6 bases and J by 0 bases. The CDR3 DNA reads as TGCAGCGTCCTGACAGGGGTGAACACTGAAGCTTTCTTT. Protein sequence: CSVLTGVNTEAFF.

The V gene is TRBV6-6, the J gene TRBJ1-1; D may be TRBD1 (5 bases). CDR1 is MNHNY, CDR2 SVGAGI, per germline (reference sequence). The CDR3 contains 15 residues. V lost 7 bases and J 4 bases, leaving 19 bases between the germline ends. CDR3 protein: CASTALDGGSTEAFF. The CDR3, as DNA: TGTGCCAGCACGGCCCTTGACGGGGGAAGCACTGAAGCTTTCTTT.

The rearrangement joins TRBV15 to TRBJ1-5; a possible D gene is TRBD1 (6 bases). The CDR3 covers 15 residues. Germline values: CDR1 LNHNV, CDR2 YYDKDF (reference sequence). V gave up 4 bases and J gave up 4 bases, with 14 bases separating them. CDR3 sequence: CATSTAGAANQPQHF. In DNA form, the CDR3 reads TGTGCCACCAGCACAGCAGGGGCGGCGAATCAGCCCCAGCATTTT.

J is TRBJ2-5 and V is TRBV5-8; 10 bases map to TRBD2. Trimming cost V 0 bases and J 4 bases; bases outside gene matches: 9. Germline V gives CDR1 SGHTS, CDR2 YDEGEE. The CDR3 runs to 17 residues. The CDR3 region has the DNA TGTGCCAGCAGCTTGGAGCCTAGCGGGAGCTGGGTAGAGACCCAGTACTTC. The encoded protein is CASSLEPSGSWVETQYF. Full variable domain (outside the CDR3, taken from reference TRBV5-8 and TRBJ2-5): EAGVTQSPTHLIKTRGQQATLRCSPISGHTSVYWYQQALGLGLQFLLWYDEGEERNRGNFPPRFSGRQFPNYSSELNVNALELEDSALYLCASSLEPSGSWVETQYFGPGTRLLVL.

The CDR3 here is CASSYPGQSTDTQYF. DNA for the CDR3: TGTGCCAGCAGTTACCCGGGACAGAGCACAGATACGCAGTATTTT. The chain joins TRBV6-6 to TRBJ2-3; 7 bases line up with TRBD1. Looked up from germline, CDR1 is MNHNY and CDR2 is SVGAGI (reference sequence). Trimming removed 2 bases from V and 0 bases from J; junction bases left unmatched: 2. The CDR3 sequence is 15 residues long.

The rearrangement uses TRBV4-1 and TRBJ2-6; D not certain. This CDR3 spans 17 amino acids. CDR1 MGHRA and CDR2 YSYEKL come from the germline V gene. Trimming removed 1 base at V and 0 bases at J, with 10 bases between. Written as DNA, the CDR3 is TGCGCCAGCAGCCAAGGACGGCTAAGCTCTGGGGCCAACGTCCTGACTTTC. This gives the protein CASSQGRLSSGANVLTF.

The chain couples TRBV9 to TRBJ2-1, with D perhaps matching TRBD1 (6 bases). CDR3 length: 15 residues. Trimming removed 0 bases at V and 2 bases at J, with 9 bases between. Germline lookup yields CDR1 SGDLS and CDR2 YYNGEE. The CDR3 nucleotides read TGTGCCAGCAGCGTAGGGGGACACCCCTACAATGAGCAGTTCTTC. Its translation is CASSVGGHPYNEQFF.

The chain joins TRBV4-1 to TRBJ1-5; D unclear. The V end lost 1 base, the J end lost 1 base, and 5 bases lay between the germline ends. Germline loops: CDR1 MGHRA, CDR2 YSYEKL. The CDR3 is 14 amino acids. CDR3 amino acids: CASSQGSSNQPQHF. DNA for the CDR3: TGCGCCAGCAGCCAAGGGAGCAGCAATCAGCCCCAGCATTTT.

This rearrangement joins TRBV10-3 to TRBJ1-1, with a possible D match to TRBD1 (6 bases). The length of the CDR3 is 15 residues. Germline loops: CDR1 ENHRY, CDR2 SYGVKD. Trimming pared 0 bases from V and 4 bases from J, leaving 12 bases between. CDR3: CAISESIQGTTEAFF. CDR3 coding DNA: TGTGCCATCAGTGAGTCGATTCAGGGGACCACTGAAGCTTTCTTT.

This chain joins TRBV5-1 and TRBJ2-1; the D call may be TRBD1 or TRBD2 (5 bases each). Per the germline V gene, CDR1 is SGHRS and CDR2 is YFSETQ. The V and J ends lost 7 bases and 5 bases respectively, with 25 bases between them. The CDR3 covers 17 residues. CDR3 coding DNA: TGCGCCAGCTCCCGGGACCCGACCGTATTCACTCACAATGAGCAGTTCTTC. Protein: CASSRDPTVFTHNEQFF.

This chain connects TRBV5-6 to TRBJ1-5; no definite D call. Trimming shortened V by 1 base and J by 5 bases, and 10 bases separated the two germline ends. CDR1 and CDR2 (germline): SGHDT, YYEEEE. The CDR3 consists of 14 residues. CDR3 residues: CASSLTGLHQPQHF. The CDR3 DNA sequence: TGTGCCAGCAGCTTGACCGGACTCCATCAGCCCCAGCATTTT. Filled out from reference TRBV5-6 and TRBJ1-5, the complete variable domain reads DAGVTQSPTHLIKTRGQQVTLRCSPKSGHDTVSWYQQALGQGPQFIFQYYEEEERQRGNFPDRFSGHQFPNYSSELNVNALLLGDSALYLCASSLTGLHQPQHFGDGTRLSIL.

The J gene is TRBJ2-7, the V gene TRBV28, with TRBD2 matching 14 bases. The trim removed 7 bases at V and 6 bases at J, leaving 14 bases unmatched. This CDR3 is 17 amino acids long. Germline V CDR1 and CDR2: MDHEN, SYDVKM. CDR3 coding DNA: TGTGCCAGCATAAACATAGCGGGACTAGCGGGAGTTCGCGAGCAGTACTTC. Its protein is CASINIAGLAGVREQYF.

V gene TRBV6-1 combines with J gene TRBJ1-5; 8 bases line up with TRBD1. J lost 5 bases, V lost 4 bases, and 4 bases had no gene match. This CDR3 is 14 amino acids long. Germline loops: CDR1 MNHNS, CDR2 SASEGT. The CDR3 DNA follows: TGTGCCAGCAGTGTAGGGACAGGTCATCAGCCCCAGCATTTT. Protein sequence: CASSVGTGHQPQHF.